Listed below are T cell receptor beta chains from one sample, sequenced in a study of OX40 agonist ivuxolimab in advanced cancers. Only in-frame clones appear in the TCRdb table, and some are missing; sequencing was by immunoSEQ multiplex PCR. Of 50,000 or so clones in the sample, around 86% are singletons; the top ten hold roughly 2.7%. This specimen was CD4+ or CD8+ T cells sorted from blood, taken in a trial of the OX40 agonist ivuxolimab. The receptors derive from an adult with an advanced solid tumor such as melanoma, head and neck, liver or kidney cancer. The CDR3 runs from the conserved cysteine through the conserved F or W. The D gene is left open where the match is weak. A row's size may be missing; if present it is once, few, many or a size class.

j_gene: TRBJ2-5; d_gene: TRBD2; v_gene: TRBV14; abundance: -; CDR3aa: CASSRGRLAGGSETQYF; CDR3nt: TGTGCCAGCAGCCGAGGACGTCTAGCGGGGGGGTCAGAGACCCAGTACTTC
j_gene: TRBJ2-3; d_gene: -; v_gene: TRBV5-8; abundance: -; CDR3aa: CASSFAGLADTQYF; CDR3nt: TGTGCCAGCAGCTTTGCGGGGTTGGCAGATACGCAGTATTTT
j_gene: TRBJ1-2; d_gene: -; v_gene: TRBV6-5; abundance: -; CDR3aa: CASSYGSGIVPGYTF; CDR3nt: TGTGCCAGCAGTTACGGTTCAGGGATTGTACCTGGCTACACCTTC
j_gene: TRBJ1-3; d_gene: -; v_gene: TRBV11-2; abundance: -; CDR3aa: CASSLGAGSARNTIYF; CDR3nt: TGTGCCAGCAGCTTAGGGGCAGGGTCGGCGAGAAACACCATATATTTT
j_gene: TRBJ1-1; d_gene: -; v_gene: TRBV29-1; abundance: once; CDR3aa: CSARGLRGNTEAFF; CDR3nt: TGCAGCGCTCGGGGACTTCGGGGCAACACTGAAGCTTTCTTT
j_gene: TRBJ2-5; d_gene: TRBD2; v_gene: TRBV30; abundance: -; CDR3aa: CAWAGGETQYF; CDR3nt: TGTGCCTGGGCGGGGGGAGAGACCCAGTACTTC
j_gene: TRBJ2-3; d_gene: -; v_gene: TRBV6-1; abundance: few; CDR3aa: CASSELGWRTDTQYF; CDR3nt: TGTGCCAGCAGTGAACTGGGGTGGAGAACAGATACGCAGTATTTT
j_gene: TRBJ1-4; d_gene: -; v_gene: TRBV19; abundance: -; CDR3aa: CASSTLTTNEKLFF; CDR3nt: TGTGCCAGTAGCACACTAACAACTAATGAAAAACTGTTTTTT
j_gene: TRBJ1-5; d_gene: -; v_gene: TRBV18; abundance: -; CDR3aa: CASSPRQTNQPQHF; CDR3nt: TGTGCCAGCTCTCCGAGACAGACCAATCAGCCCCAGCATTTT
j_gene: TRBJ1-1; d_gene: -; v_gene: TRBV14; abundance: -; CDR3aa: CASSQGYWGENTEAFF; CDR3nt: TGTGCCAGCAGCCAAGGATATTGGGGCGAAAACACTGAAGCTTTCTTT
j_gene: TRBJ2-1; d_gene: -; v_gene: TRBV7-8; abundance: -; CDR3aa: CASSAPALVEGIGFF; CDR3nt: TGTGCCAGCAGCGCCCCCGCTCTGGTGGAAGGGATAGGGTTCTTC
j_gene: TRBJ1-2; d_gene: -; v_gene: TRBV6-6; abundance: few; CDR3aa: CASTPGRGSGGYTF; CDR3nt: TGTGCCAGCACCCCAGGTAGGGGGTCTGGAGGCTACACCTTC
j_gene: TRBJ1-4; d_gene: -; v_gene: TRBV5-1; abundance: -; CDR3aa: CASSFGATNEKLFF; CDR3nt: TGCGCCAGCAGCTTCGGTGCAACTAATGAAAAACTGTTTTTT
j_gene: TRBJ2-5; d_gene: -; v_gene: TRBV7-2; abundance: -; CDR3aa: CAGSKGIQETQYF; CDR3nt: TGTGCCGGCTCTAAGGGCATTCAAGAGACCCAGTACTTC
j_gene: TRBJ1-1; d_gene: -; v_gene: TRBV29-1; abundance: few; CDR3aa: CSTRQVTEAFF; CDR3nt: TGCAGCACAAGACAGGTAACTGAAGCTTTCTTT
j_gene: TRBJ1-2; d_gene: TRBD1; v_gene: TRBV6-1; abundance: few; CDR3aa: CASSADRAFGYGYTF; CDR3nt: TGTGCCAGCAGTGCCGACAGGGCCTTTGGCTATGGCTACACCTTC
j_gene: TRBJ1-2; d_gene: TRBD1; v_gene: TRBV19; abundance: -; CDR3aa: CASTTTGTGGDYGYTF; CDR3nt: TGTGCCAGTACCACAACGGGGACAGGGGGCGACTATGGCTACACCTTC
j_gene: TRBJ1-2; d_gene: -; v_gene: TRBV30; abundance: -; CDR3aa: CAWSGGEGYGYTF; CDR3nt: TGTGCCTGGAGCGGAGGGGAAGGCTATGGCTACACCTTC
j_gene: TRBJ1-5; d_gene: TRBD1; v_gene: TRBV27; abundance: -; CDR3aa: CASSSGTGGASLRPQHF; CDR3nt: TGTGCCAGCAGTTCTGGGACAGGGGGCGCCTCGTTACGGCCCCAGCATTTT
j_gene: TRBJ2-5; d_gene: -; v_gene: TRBV10-3; abundance: -; CDR3aa: CAISDKGRETQYF; CDR3nt: TGTGCCATCAGTGATAAGGGGCGGGAGACCCAGTACTTC
j_gene: TRBJ2-3; d_gene: -; v_gene: TRBV30; abundance: -; CDR3aa: CAWGVSTDTQYF; CDR3nt: TGTGCCTGGGGAGTGAGCACAGATACGCAGTATTTT
j_gene: TRBJ1-3; d_gene: -; v_gene: TRBV29-1; abundance: -; CDR3aa: CSLGRQYGNTIYF; CDR3nt: TGCAGCTTGGGCCGGCAGTACGGAAACACCATATATTTT
j_gene: TRBJ2-7; d_gene: TRBD2; v_gene: TRBV5-4; abundance: -; CDR3aa: CASSRPGATSGASLEQYF; CDR3nt: TGTGCCAGCAGCCGCCCCGGGGCTACTAGCGGGGCGTCCCTGGAGCAGTACTTC
j_gene: TRBJ1-6; d_gene: TRBD1; v_gene: TRBV2; abundance: -; CDR3aa: CASSLPGGPYNSPLHF; CDR3nt: TGTGCCAGCAGCCTTCCAGGGGGGCCGTATAATTCACCCCTCCACTTT
j_gene: TRBJ1-5; d_gene: -; v_gene: TRBV2; abundance: -; CDR3aa: CASSLDYGGNQPQHF; CDR3nt: TGTGCCAGCAGTCTGGACTATGGGGGAAATCAGCCCCAGCATTTT
j_gene: TRBJ1-2; d_gene: -; v_gene: TRBV6-5; abundance: few; CDR3aa: CASSYIRQAGYTF; CDR3nt: TGTGCCAGCAGTTATATACGGCAGGCAGGCTACACCTTC
j_gene: TRBJ1-5; d_gene: -; v_gene: TRBV28; abundance: -; CDR3aa: CASSFPMGLNQPQHF; CDR3nt: TGTGCCAGCAGTTTCCCAATGGGATTAAATCAGCCCCAGCATTTT